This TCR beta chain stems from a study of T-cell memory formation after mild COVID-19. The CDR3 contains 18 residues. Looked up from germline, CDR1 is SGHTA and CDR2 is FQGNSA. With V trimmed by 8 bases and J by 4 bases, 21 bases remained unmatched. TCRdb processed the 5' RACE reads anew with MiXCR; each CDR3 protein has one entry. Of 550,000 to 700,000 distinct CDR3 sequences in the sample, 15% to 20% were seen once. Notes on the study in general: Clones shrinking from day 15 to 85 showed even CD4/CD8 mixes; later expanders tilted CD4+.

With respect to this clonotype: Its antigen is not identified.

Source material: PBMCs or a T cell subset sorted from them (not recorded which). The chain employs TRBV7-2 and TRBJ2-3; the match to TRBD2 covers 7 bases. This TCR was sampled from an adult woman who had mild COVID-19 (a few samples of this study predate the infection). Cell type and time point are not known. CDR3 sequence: CASLLTVGRAFGADTQYF. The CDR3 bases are TGTGCCAGCCTCCTTACGGTAGGGAGGGCCTTCGGAGCAGATACGCAGTATTTT.